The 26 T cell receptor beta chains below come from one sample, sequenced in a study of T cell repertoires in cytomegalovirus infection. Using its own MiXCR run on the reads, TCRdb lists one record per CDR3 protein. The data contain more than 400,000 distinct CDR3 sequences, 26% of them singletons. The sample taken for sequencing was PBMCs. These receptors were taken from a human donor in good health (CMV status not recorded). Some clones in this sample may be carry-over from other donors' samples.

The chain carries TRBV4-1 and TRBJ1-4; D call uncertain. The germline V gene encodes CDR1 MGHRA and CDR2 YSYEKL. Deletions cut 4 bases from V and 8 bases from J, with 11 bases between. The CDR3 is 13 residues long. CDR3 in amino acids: CASSLARGEKLFF. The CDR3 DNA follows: TGCGCCAGCAGCCTAGCTCGTGGAGAAAAACTGTTTTTT.

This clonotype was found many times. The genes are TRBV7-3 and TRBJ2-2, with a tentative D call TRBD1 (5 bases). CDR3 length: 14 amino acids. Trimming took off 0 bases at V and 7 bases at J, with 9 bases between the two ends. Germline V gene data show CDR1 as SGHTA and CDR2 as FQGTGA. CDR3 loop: CASSLTAGHGELFF. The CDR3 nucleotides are TGTGCCAGCAGCTTAACGGCAGGGCACGGGGAGCTGTTTTTT.

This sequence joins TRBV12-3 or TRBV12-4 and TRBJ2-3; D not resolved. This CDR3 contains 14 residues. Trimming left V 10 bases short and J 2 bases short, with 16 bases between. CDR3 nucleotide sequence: TGTGCCACCAATCGTCCCCAGCACACAGATACGCAGTATTTT. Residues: CATNRPQHTDTQYF.

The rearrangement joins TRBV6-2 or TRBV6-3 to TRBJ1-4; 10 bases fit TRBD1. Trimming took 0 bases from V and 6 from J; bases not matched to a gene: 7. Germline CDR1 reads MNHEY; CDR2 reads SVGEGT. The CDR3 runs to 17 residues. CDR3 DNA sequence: TGTGCCAGCAGTTACTCGACCGGGACAGGGGCGCATGAAAAACTGTTTTTT. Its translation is CASSYSTGTGAHEKLFF.

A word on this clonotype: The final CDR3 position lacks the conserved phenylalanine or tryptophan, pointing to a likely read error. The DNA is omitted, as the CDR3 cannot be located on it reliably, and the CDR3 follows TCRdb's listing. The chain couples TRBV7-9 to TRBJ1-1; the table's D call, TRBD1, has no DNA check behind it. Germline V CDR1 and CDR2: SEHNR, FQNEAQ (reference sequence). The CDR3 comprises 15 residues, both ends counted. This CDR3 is CASSQASGGGAEACC.

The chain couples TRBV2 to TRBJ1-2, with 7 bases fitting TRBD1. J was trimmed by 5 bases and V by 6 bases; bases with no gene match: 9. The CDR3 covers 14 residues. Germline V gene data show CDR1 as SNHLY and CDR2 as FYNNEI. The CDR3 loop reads CASRGGTVEYGYTF. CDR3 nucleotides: TGTGCCAGCAGGGGGGGGACAGTTGAATATGGCTACACCTTC. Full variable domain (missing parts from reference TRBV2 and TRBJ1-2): EPEVTQTPSHQVTQMGQEVILRCVPISNHLYFYWYRQILGQKVEFLVSFYNNEISEKSEIFDDQFSVERPDGSNFTLKIRSTKLEDSAMYFCASRGGTVEYGYTFGSGTRLTVV.

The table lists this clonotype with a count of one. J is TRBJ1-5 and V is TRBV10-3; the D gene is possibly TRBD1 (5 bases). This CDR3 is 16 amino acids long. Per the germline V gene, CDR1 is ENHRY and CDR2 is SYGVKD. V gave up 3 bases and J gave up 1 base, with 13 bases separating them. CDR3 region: CAISDSGLDSNQPQHF. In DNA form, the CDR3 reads TGTGCCATCAGTGATTCAGGGCTGGACAGCAATCAGCCCCAGCATTTT.

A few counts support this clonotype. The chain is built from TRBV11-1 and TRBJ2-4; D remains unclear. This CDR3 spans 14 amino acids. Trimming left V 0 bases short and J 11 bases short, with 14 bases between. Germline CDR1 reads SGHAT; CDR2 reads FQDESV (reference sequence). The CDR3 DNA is TGTGCCAGCAGCTTAGCGACCCTCGGATATGTTCAGTACTTC. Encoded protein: CASSLATLGYVQYF.

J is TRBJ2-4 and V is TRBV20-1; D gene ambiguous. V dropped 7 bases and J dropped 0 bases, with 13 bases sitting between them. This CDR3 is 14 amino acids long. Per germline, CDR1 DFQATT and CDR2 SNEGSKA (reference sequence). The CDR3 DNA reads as TGCAGTGTTCTGAAGGAGTTAGCCAAAAACATTCAGTACTTC. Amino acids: CSVLKELAKNIQYF.

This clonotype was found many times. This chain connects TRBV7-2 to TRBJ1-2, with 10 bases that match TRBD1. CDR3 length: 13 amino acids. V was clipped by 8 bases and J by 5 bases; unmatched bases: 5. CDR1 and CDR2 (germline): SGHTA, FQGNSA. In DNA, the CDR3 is TGTGCCAGCTCCTGGGACAGGGGATATGGCTACACCTTC. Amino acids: CASSWDRGYGYTF.

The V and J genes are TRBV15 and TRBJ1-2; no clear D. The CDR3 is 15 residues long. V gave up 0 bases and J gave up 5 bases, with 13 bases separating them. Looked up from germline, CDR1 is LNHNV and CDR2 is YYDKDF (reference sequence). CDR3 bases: TGTGCCACCAGCAGAGATCGTTCCCATGGGTATGGCTACACCTTC. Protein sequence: CATSRDRSHGYGYTF.

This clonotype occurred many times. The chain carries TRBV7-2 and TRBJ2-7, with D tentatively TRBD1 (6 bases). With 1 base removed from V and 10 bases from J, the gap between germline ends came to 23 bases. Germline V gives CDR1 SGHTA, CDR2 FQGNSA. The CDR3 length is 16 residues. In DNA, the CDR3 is TGTGCCAGCAGCTTAGGGGTTTCGGGCAGGGGAATGGCTCAGTACTTC. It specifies CASSLGVSGRGMAQYF.

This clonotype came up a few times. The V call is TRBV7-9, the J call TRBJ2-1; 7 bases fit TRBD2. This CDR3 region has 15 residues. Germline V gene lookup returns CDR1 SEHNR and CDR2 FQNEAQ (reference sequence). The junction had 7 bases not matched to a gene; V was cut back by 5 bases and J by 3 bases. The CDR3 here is CASSNLERGYNEQFF. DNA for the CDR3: TGTGCCAGCAGCAACCTTGAGCGGGGCTACAATGAGCAGTTCTTC. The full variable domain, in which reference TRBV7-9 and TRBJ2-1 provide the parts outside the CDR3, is DTGVSQNPRHKITKRGQNVTFRCDPISEHNRLYWYRQTLGQGPEFLTYFQNEAQLEKSRLLSDRFSAERPKGSFSTLEIQRTEQGDSAMYLCASSNLERGYNEQFFGPGTRLTVL.

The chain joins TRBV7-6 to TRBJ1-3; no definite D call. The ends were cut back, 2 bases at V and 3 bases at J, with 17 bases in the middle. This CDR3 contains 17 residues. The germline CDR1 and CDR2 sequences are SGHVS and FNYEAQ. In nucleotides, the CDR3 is TGTGCCAGCAGCTTAAATTCGGCGGGTAGAGGTGGAAACACCATATATTTT. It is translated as CASSLNSAGRGGNTIYF.

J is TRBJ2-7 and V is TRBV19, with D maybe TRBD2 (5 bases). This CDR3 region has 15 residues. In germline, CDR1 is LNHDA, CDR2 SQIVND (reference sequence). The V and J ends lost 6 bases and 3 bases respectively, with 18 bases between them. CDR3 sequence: CASRLEAEAFYEQYF. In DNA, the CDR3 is TGTGCCAGTAGGTTGGAGGCCGAGGCGTTCTACGAGCAGTACTTC.

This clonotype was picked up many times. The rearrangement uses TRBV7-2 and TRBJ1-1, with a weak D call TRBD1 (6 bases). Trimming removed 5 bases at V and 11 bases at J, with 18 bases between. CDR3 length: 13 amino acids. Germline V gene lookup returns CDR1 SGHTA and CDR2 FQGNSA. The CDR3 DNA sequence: TGTGCCAGCAGCCCCCAGAGCGGGGGGCAGGCTTTCTTT. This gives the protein CASSPQSGGQAFF.

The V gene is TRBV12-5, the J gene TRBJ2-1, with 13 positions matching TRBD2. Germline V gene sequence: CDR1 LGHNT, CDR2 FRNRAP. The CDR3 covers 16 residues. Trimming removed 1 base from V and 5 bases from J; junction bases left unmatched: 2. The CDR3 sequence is CASGLGTSGRHNEQFF. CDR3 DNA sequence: TGTGCTAGTGGTTTGGGGACTAGCGGGAGACACAATGAGCAGTTCTTC.

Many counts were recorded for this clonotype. The CDR3 sequence: CASSRAPTRVKPYEQYF. DNA of the CDR3: TGTGCCAGCAGTCGTGCCCCCACCAGGGTGAAACCCTACGAGCAGTACTTC. This sequence joins TRBV7-6 and TRBJ2-7; D perhaps matches TRBD1 (5 bases). Trimming took off 6 bases at V and 2 bases at J, with 23 bases between the two ends. Germline V CDR1 and CDR2: SGHVS, FNYEAQ. This CDR3 spans 17 amino acids.

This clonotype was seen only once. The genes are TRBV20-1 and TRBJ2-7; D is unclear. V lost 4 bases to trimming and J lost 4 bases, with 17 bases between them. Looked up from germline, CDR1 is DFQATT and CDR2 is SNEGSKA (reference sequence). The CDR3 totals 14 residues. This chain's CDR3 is CSANRRSTDYEQYF. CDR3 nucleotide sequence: TGCAGTGCTAACAGAAGGTCGACTGATTACGAGCAGTACTTC.

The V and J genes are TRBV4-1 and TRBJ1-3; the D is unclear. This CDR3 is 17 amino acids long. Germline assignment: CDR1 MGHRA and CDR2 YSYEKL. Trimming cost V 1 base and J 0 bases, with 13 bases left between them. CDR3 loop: CASSQGQLLFSGNTIYF. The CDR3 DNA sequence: TGCGCCAGCAGCCAAGGACAACTCCTCTTCTCTGGAAACACCATATATTTT.

The CDR3 DNA sequence: TGTGCCAGCAGCTTAATAACCTGGAATGAGCAGTTCTTC. Translation: CASSLITWNEQFF. The chain is built from TRBV7-2 and TRBJ2-1; D not resolved. Trimming took 2 bases from V and 7 from J, leaving 9 bases between them. The CDR3 covers 13 residues. Germline CDR1 SGHTA, CDR2 FQGNSA.

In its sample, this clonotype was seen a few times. The CDR3 loop is CASSQSSGSQYEQYF. In nucleotides, the CDR3 is TGCGCCAGCAGCCAATCCAGCGGGAGTCAGTACGAGCAGTACTTC. The genes are TRBV4-3 and TRBJ2-7; 8 nucleotides agree with TRBD2. CDR3 length: 15 residues. The V gene end was trimmed by 2 bases and the J gene end by 4 bases; junction bases not matched to a gene: 7. The V gene's germline CDR1 is LGHNA and CDR2 YSLEER.

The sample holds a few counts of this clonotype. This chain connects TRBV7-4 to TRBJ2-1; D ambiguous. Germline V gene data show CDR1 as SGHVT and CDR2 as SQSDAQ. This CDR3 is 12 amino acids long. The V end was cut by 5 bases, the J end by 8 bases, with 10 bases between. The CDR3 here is CASSDNRDEQFF. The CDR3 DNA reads TGTGCCAGCAGCGACAATCGTGATGAGCAGTTCTTC.

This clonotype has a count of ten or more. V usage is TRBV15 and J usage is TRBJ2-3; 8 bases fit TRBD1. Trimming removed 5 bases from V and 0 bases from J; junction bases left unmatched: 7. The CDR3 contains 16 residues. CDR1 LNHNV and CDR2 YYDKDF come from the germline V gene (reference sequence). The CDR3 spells CATSPLQGASTDTQYF. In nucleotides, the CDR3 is TGTGCCACCAGCCCCCTTCAGGGGGCTAGCACAGATACGCAGTATTTT.

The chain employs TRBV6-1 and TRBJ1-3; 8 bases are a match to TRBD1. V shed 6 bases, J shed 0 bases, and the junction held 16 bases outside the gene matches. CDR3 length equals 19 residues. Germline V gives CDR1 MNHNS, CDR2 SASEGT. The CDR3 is CASRFLGQAPASSGNTIYF. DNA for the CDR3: TGTGCCAGCAGATTCCTGGGACAGGCACCGGCGAGCTCTGGAAACACCATATATTTT.

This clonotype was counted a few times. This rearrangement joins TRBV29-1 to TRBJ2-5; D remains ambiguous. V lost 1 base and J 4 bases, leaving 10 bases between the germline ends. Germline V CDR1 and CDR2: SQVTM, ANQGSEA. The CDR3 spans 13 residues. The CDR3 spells CSVEGPRRETQYF. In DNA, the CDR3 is TGCAGCGTTGAAGGGCCCAGAAGAGAGACCCAGTACTTC.